The TCR beta chain under discussion was sequenced for a study of cytomegalovirus exposure and HLA in healthy donors (dated by TCRdb to about 2017). Study-level background: In an earlier analysis of 550 to 750 of the donors, about 260 Gb of sequence data and some 100 million unique TCR beta sequences from some 170 million T cells were reported. Around 320 gigabases of sequencing data and approximately 84 million unique TCR sequences were included in an early release covering 550 to 800 HLA-typed donors. Rather than using new phenotypic data, the later analysis identified candidate immune exposures from TCR beta sequences and from how often those sequences occurred across donors. Of the 350 to 400 genotyped donors, 65% to 90% fell in the genetic ancestry cluster associated with self-reported Caucasian donors. In an earlier analysis of roughly 540 of the donors, high-throughput TCR beta sequencing was used to judge whether each TCR beta V gene segment behaved as functional or pseudogenic. Across approximately 400 genotyped donors of the cohort, an average of approximately 200,000 unique TCR beta nucleotide sequences per donor were sequenced, and roughly 17% of those sequences were non-productive. To predict cytomegalovirus infection status, the study brought together high-throughput TCR immunosequencing, statistical association of individual TCRs with disease status, and machine learning. Five DR-DQ haplotypes were handled as single units for association and clustering because linkage in the cohort was strong. HLA typing included class I and class II loci at four-digit resolution. Donor age, sex, ethnicity and CMV serostatus were collected together with the repertoire data. Besides the first cohort of more than 650 subjects, a separate validation cohort made up of 95 to 150 different subjects was used. The T cell repertoires of 666 subjects were profiled by immunosequencing and related to cytomegalovirus serostatus. In a later analysis, previously published TCR beta repertoires from about 640 donors were re-analyzed and high-resolution HLA genotyping was added so that TCR occurrence patterns could be studied. The aim of the study was to test whether cataloging public T cell receptors could identify signatures of past pathogen exposure. In a later genetic analysis, genome-wide SNP genotypes for about three fifths of the roughly 670 donors were used, and that subset was treated as a discovery cohort. Every discovery cohort repertoire had been produced on one sequencing platform. Typing coverage varied by locus: about 620-640 donors for A, B, C, DRB1 and DQB1; approximately 560 for DQA1; approximately 570 for DPA1; under 490 for DPB1.

Receptor libraries were prepared by the immunoSEQ multiplex PCR assay. For the multiplex PCR, a mixture combining 60 forward primers for TCR Vbeta segments and 13 reverse primers for TCR Jbeta segments was used. The CDR3 region of rearranged TCR beta genes was amplified from genomic DNA with a multiplex PCR assay. The Illumina HiSeq System was used to sequence the amplified TCR beta libraries as 87-base-pair reads. As for how the authors treated the data: Across the 700 or so repertoires, a later analysis counted 80 million or so unique TCR beta chains, 8.5 million to 12 million of which were shared by at least two donors. Raw reads were error-corrected and collapsed into unique sequences by a nearest-neighbor algorithm in which closely related sequences were merged to remove PCR and sequencing errors. To assign V, D and J gene segments, CDR3 sequences were aligned to IMGT reference sequences. For a sequence to be retained, a match of at least six nucleotides was required to both a V gene segment and a J gene segment. Rearrangements were called productive when the CDR3 lacked stop codons and stayed in frame with V and J; all others were non-productive. Following IMGT convention, CDR3 was defined as the stretch from the second conserved V-encoded cysteine to the conserved J-encoded phenylalanine. Sequences without an unambiguous match to a single V gene segment were excluded from the earlier analysis of several hundred of the donors. In an earlier analysis of approximately 560 of the donors, a V segment was called functional when productive rearrangements were above 56.7%, and segregating when the standard deviation between donors exceeded 5%. To diagnose cytomegalovirus status from the catalog of TCR beta chain sequences, a statistical classification framework was built. A later analysis assigned V and J genes by comparing TCR nucleotide sequences with IMGT/GENE-DB human TR gene sequences. Using the TCRdist pipeline, a later analysis assigned CDR3 sequences along with most-parsimonious VDJ recombination scenarios. In a later analysis, each TCR beta chain was defined by its CDR3 amino acid sequence together with its V-gene family, and reads without a unique V-gene family were excluded. A later analysis removed 592 highly shared, low-generation-probability nucleotide sequences to deal with suspected cross-contamination and a sequencing artifact. A later analysis calculated a clonal expansion index for each public chain from normalized within-repertoire ranks of inferred template counts. Generation probabilities in a later analysis came from a VDJ recombination model fitted to out-of-frame rearrangements, and those results were checked against IGoR. A later analysis scored TCR-TCR, TCR-HLA and TCR-CMV co-occurrence with hypergeometric tests, applying a repertoire-size bias correction to TCR pairs. To estimate false discovery rates, a later analysis permuted the HLA or CMV assignments 20 times. In a later analysis, co-occurring TCRs were grouped with DBSCAN, and TCRdist sequence similarity was added when clustering was performed within HLA-allele-positive subsets. Repertoires with fewer than 30,000 or more than 120,000 public chains were left out of co-occurrence clustering, as were five repertoires with anomalous nucleotide sharing. TCRdb's version of the immuneACCESS table is confined to in-frame rearrangements and falls short of the full clone set. An unresolved V gene accounts for under half of the shortfall where checked; the remainder is of unknown origin. V and J calls and clone size come straight from that table; D and trimming were deduced from the DNA. Recorded for this sample are under 150,000 clones; around 75% of them occurred a single time. The top ten hold 9% to 9.5% of the sample.

The investigation overall reported the following: In a later analysis, HLA-associated TCR beta chains were found to be more clonally expanded and to have lower generation probabilities than equally common non-associated chains. In a later analysis, the rate of TCR association differed among HLA loci, with DRB1 alleles having the most associated TCRs and HLA-C alleles having the fewest. Over 15 rarely observed V segments, including chromosome 9 orphons, were excluded from the earlier analysis of approximately 500 of the donors because counts were too low. The classifier was reported to diagnose cytomegalovirus status with high specificity and sensitivity in both the original and validation cohorts. In a later genetic analysis, fewer N-insertions in productive TCRs were reported among donors in an Asian-associated ancestry cluster than the approximately 630-donor mean. Strong co-occurrence of HLA alleles, especially DR and DQ, made assigning TCR associations to individual alleles difficult. A later genetic analysis associated a missense DCLRE1C variant with V-gene and J-gene trimming of TCR beta chains, and an independent cohort replicated the association. Most TCR sequences were observed very rarely across donors, whereas some public TCRs were present in many individuals. A further reported finding was that TCR beta sequences accurately predicted the HLA-A and HLA-B alleles for most subjects in the first cohort. The study listed around 160 TCR beta chains as associated with cytomegalovirus. A group of highly shared sequence variants was considered likely to be a technical artifact of the sequencing pipeline. A later analysis reported that several top co-occurrence clusters appeared linked to parvovirus B19, influenza, CMV and Epstein-Barr virus. CMV serostatus was the only immune exposure information available for the cohort. This cohort had only TCR beta chains sequenced, and the lack of alpha or paired-chain data limited which features could be detected. In vitro tests confirmed that a few of the cytomegalovirus-associated TCR beta chains recognize cytomegalovirus antigens. It was suggested by the authors that the approach could potentially be generalized to other disease states and immunological phenotypes. Linkage disequilibrium might explain the correlated functional status among segregating V segments, but an unknown experimental factor could not be excluded. Specific HLA alleles were associated with roughly 17,000 TCR beta sequences at a false discovery rate of 0.05 in a later analysis. HLA typing was unavailable for some donors at each locus, so association tests used only the typed subset. The presence/absence analyses assumed that sequencing depth was roughly uniform across donors, and that assumption may not be true. In a later analysis, most CMV-associated TCR beta chains were found to appear HLA-restricted, with HLA associations seemingly driven largely by CMV exposure. An earlier analysis of some 560 of the donors showed that most TCR beta V segments appeared in productive rearrangements either about 87% or about 30% of the time, which broadly matched IMGT annotations. Some IMGT-functional V segments, including TRBV6-2 and TRBV6-3, could not be distinguished by the 87-base-pair reads and were therefore excluded.

Trimming removed 5 bases from V and 6 bases from J, leaving 17 bases between the germline ends. The CDR3 holds 14 amino acids from the cysteine to the phenylalanine. Only CDR3 DNA remains: 42 bases, in frame from the first base. The germline V gene gives CDR1 as SGHTA and CDR2 as FQGNSA. The cohort consisted of 650 to 700 healthy bone marrow donors. At the time of sampling, all cohort members were nominally healthy, though unrecorded immune exposures were likely present. The donor tested CMV seropositive and was one of the 289 seropositive cohort members. A peripheral blood sample was collected from each donor, and TCR beta sequencing was performed on peripheral blood mononuclear cells. Genomic DNA extraction from the blood cell samples was performed with the Qiagen DNeasy Blood Extraction Kit. In the case of this clone: The target of this receptor is not known. There are no base qualities to consult, and no much larger clone falls within one base.

This sequence originates from a woman between 45 and 65 years old in good health and CMV-seropositive. The V and J genes are TRBV7-2 and TRBJ2-7; tentative D gene TRBD2, with 5 bases matching. Sequenced input: PBMCs. The DNA reads TGTGCCAGCAGCCCAAGCGGAGACCCGTTCGAGCAGTACTTC. Its protein product is CASSPSGDPFEQYF.